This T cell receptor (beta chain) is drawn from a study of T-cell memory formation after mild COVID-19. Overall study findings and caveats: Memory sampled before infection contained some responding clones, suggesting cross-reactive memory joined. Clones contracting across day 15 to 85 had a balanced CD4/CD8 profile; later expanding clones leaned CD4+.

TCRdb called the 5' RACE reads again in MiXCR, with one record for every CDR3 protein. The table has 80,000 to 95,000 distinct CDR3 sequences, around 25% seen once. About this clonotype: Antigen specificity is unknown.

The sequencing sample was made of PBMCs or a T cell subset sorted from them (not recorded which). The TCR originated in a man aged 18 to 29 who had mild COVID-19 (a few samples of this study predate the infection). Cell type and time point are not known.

The CDR3 reads CATNENSYEQYF. CDR3 sequence (DNA): TGTGCCACCAATGAAAACTCCTACGAGCAGTACTTC. V and J are TRBV6-2 or TRBV6-3 and TRBJ2-7; the D is unclear. CDR3 length equals 12 residues. V lost 10 bases to trimming and J lost 0 bases, with 10 bases between them. The germline V gene encodes CDR1 MNHEY and CDR2 SVGEGT.